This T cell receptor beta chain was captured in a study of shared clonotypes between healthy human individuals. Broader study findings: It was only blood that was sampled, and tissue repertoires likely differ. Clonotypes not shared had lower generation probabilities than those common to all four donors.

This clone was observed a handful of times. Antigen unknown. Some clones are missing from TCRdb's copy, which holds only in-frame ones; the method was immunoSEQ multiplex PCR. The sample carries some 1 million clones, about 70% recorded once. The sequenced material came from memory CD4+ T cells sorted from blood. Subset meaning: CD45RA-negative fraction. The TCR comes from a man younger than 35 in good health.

CDR3 nucleotide sequence: TGCGCCAGCAGCCAGGGTCAGTGGCAGTCTAATTCACCCCTCCACTTT. It translates to CASSQGQWQSNSPLHF. The V and J genes are TRBV4-1 and TRBJ1-6, with D uncertain. CDR3 length: 16 amino acids. With 3 bases removed from V and 6 bases from J, the gap between germline ends came to 15 bases. Germline CDR1 reads MGHRA; CDR2 reads YSYEKL.